One and the same sample provided the 26 T cell receptor beta chains below, sequenced in a study of T cell changes during pregnancy in multiple sclerosis. Here immunoSEQ multiplex PCR was the method, and the copy in TCRdb shows in-frame clones only, minus some. The data show tens of thousands of clones, 92% seen once. This sample comprised peripheral blood, obtained in the third trimester of pregnancy. These TCRs come from a female donor with multiple sclerosis, enrolled in a pregnancy study.

The rearrangement links TRBV6-1 to TRBJ1-2; 7 bases fit TRBD1. Germline V gives CDR1 MNHNS, CDR2 SASEGT. The CDR3 spans 14 residues. V trimming: 5 bases; J trimming: 2 bases; junction bases outside the gene matches: 5. The CDR3 region is CASSPPGQNYGYTF. The CDR3 bases are TGTGCCAGCAGTCCTCCGGGACAGAACTATGGCTACACCTTC.

V and J are TRBV27 and TRBJ2-2, with 10 positions matching TRBD1. The CDR3 is made up of 15 amino acids. The germline V gene has CDR1 MNHEY and CDR2 SMNVEV (reference sequence). V gave up 6 bases and J gave up 5 bases; unmatched junction bases: 6. The CDR3 loop reads CASSLPGQGTGELFF. The CDR3 DNA reads as TGTGCCAGCAGCCTCCCGGGACAGGGGACCGGGGAGCTGTTTTTT.

V usage is TRBV6-4 and J usage is TRBJ1-2; D not resolved. Germline-derived CDR1 and CDR2 are MRHNA and SNTAGT. The CDR3 is made up of 12 amino acids. Trimming took off 4 bases at V and 2 bases at J, with 5 bases between the two ends. CDR3 nucleotides: TGTGCCAGCAGTGCGGGGAACTATGGCTACACCTTC. As protein: CASSAGNYGYTF.

This rearrangement joins TRBV28 to TRBJ2-2; D possibly corresponds to TRBD1 (5 bases). CDR3 size: 13 residues. The germline V gene encodes CDR1 MDHEN and CDR2 SYDVKM. The V and J ends lost 6 bases and 5 bases respectively, with 10 bases between them. The DNA of the CDR3 is TGTGCCAGCAGAAGGGGCGGAACCGGGGAGCTGTTTTTT. It codes for CASRRGGTGELFF. The complete variable domain, with remaining parts taken from reference TRBV28 and TRBJ2-2, reads DVKVTQSSRYLVKRTGEKVFLECVQDMDHENMFWYRQDPGLGLRLIYFSYDVKMKEKGDIPEGYSVSREKKERFSLILESASTNQTSMYLCASRRGGTGELFFGEGSRLTVL.

This chain connects TRBV18 to TRBJ2-2; possibly TRBD2 for D (5 bases). Germline-derived CDR1 and CDR2 are KGHSH and LQKENI. The CDR3 covers 15 residues. V was cut by 3 bases and J by 6 bases, with 14 bases left in between. The CDR3 DNA reads TGTGCCAGCTCACCTTTATCCGGAGGTGCCGGGGAGCTGTTTTTT. Translation gives CASSPLSGGAGELFF.

Only one count was recorded for this clone. This chain uses TRBV7-3 with TRBJ2-3; D is possibly TRBD2 (6 bases). The germline CDR1 and CDR2 sequences are SGHTA and FQGTGA. CDR3 length: 15 amino acids. Trimming took off 0 bases at V and 0 bases at J, with 7 bases between the two ends. The CDR3 spells CASSLTGLSTDTQYF. The CDR3 DNA reads as TGTGCCAGCAGCTTAACGGGACTTAGCACAGATACGCAGTATTTT.

The chain uses TRBV19 and TRBJ2-7, with a weak D call TRBD2 (6 bases). CDR3 length: 14 residues. Trimming left V 8 bases short and J 6 bases short, with 20 bases between. Germline V gene sequence: CDR1 LNHDA, CDR2 SQIVND (reference sequence). CDR3 nucleotides: TGTGCCAGTGGGCTGGGAGGACAACTAAGCGAGCAGTACTTC. This codes for CASGLGGQLSEQYF.

This chain joins TRBV6-5 and TRBJ2-5, with 10 nucleotides matching TRBD2. CDR1 and CDR2 from the germline V gene are MNHEY and SVGAGI. The CDR3 totals 16 residues. The V segment lost 0 bases and the J segment 5 bases; nucleotides outside the gene matches: 6. CDR3 coding DNA: TGTGCCAGCAGTTACTCCCTAGCGGGAGCGGGGGAGACCCAGTACTTC. Protein product: CASSYSLAGAGETQYF.

This sequence joins TRBV7-2 and TRBJ1-1; no clear D. The germline V gene encodes CDR1 SGHTA and CDR2 FQGNSA. The CDR3 totals 13 residues. V shed 5 bases and J shed 7 bases, with 14 bases lying between them. The DNA of the CDR3 is TGTGCCAGCAGCGCCCTTCGGCAGGTTGAAGCTTTCTTT. Its protein is CASSALRQVEAFF. The whole variable domain, filled in from reference TRBV7-2 and TRBJ1-1, reads GAGVSQSPSNKVTEKGKDVELRCDPISGHTALYWYRQSLGQGLEFLIYFQGNSAPDKSGLPSDRFSAERTGGSVSTLTIQRTQQEDSAVYLCASSALRQVEAFFGQGTRLTVV.

This clone has a single count. This chain joins TRBV2 and TRBJ1-2; TRBD1 matches 11 bases. V lost 10 bases, J lost 1 base, and 8 bases stayed unmatched. The germline CDR1 and CDR2 sequences are SNHLY and FYNNEI. CDR3 length: 15 residues. CDR3 residues: CANNTGTGGNYGYTF. The CDR3 coding sequence is TGTGCCAACAACACCGGGACAGGGGGTAACTATGGCTACACCTTC. Filled out from reference TRBV2 and TRBJ1-2, the complete variable domain reads EPEVTQTPSHQVTQMGQEVILRCVPISNHLYFYWYRQILGQKVEFLVSFYNNEISEKSEIFDDQFSVERPDGSNFTLKIRSTKLEDSAMYFCANNTGTGGNYGYTFGSGTRLTVV.

The chain couples TRBV9 to TRBJ2-1, with 9 nucleotides matching TRBD2. V was pared by 1 base and J by 7 bases, with 6 bases of the junction left unmatched. The CDR3 runs to 15 residues. Germline V lookup: CDR1 SGDLS, CDR2 YYNGEE. CDR3 bases: TGTGCCAGCAGCGTACTGGGACTAGCTCTTAATGAGCAGTTCTTC. The encoded protein is CASSVLGLALNEQFF.

This chain uses TRBV6-6 with TRBJ1-5, with TRBD1 matching 10 bases. The junction had 4 bases not matched to a gene; V was cut back by 4 bases and J by 4 bases. Germline V gives CDR1 MNHNY, CDR2 SVGAGI (reference sequence). This CDR3 is built from 15 residues. CDR3 residues: CASSSPGQGNQPQHF. DNA of the CDR3: TGTGCCAGCAGTTCCCCGGGACAGGGGAATCAGCCCCAGCATTTT.

The rearrangement links TRBV30 to TRBJ2-1; TRBD2 matches at 10 bases. CDR3 size: 15 residues. Germline assignment: CDR1 GTSNPN and CDR2 SVGIG (reference sequence). Trimming removed 8 bases from V and 4 bases from J; junction bases left unmatched: 11. In DNA, the CDR3 is TGTGCCGCAACCATAGGACTAGCGGTTTACAATGAGCAGTTCTTC. Its translation: CAATIGLAVYNEQFF.

The J gene is TRBJ1-5, the V gene TRBV19, with a tentative D call TRBD1 (5 bases). The CDR3 has 15 amino acids. V gave up 3 bases and J gave up 6 bases, with 15 bases separating them. The V gene's germline CDR1 is LNHDA and CDR2 SQIVND (reference sequence). CDR3 amino acids: CASSIGSGASQPQHF. CDR3 in DNA: TGTGCCAGTAGTATTGGTAGCGGGGCGAGTCAGCCCCAGCATTTT.

This sequence joins TRBV5-5 and TRBJ2-7, with 10 bases lining up with TRBD1. With 4 bases clipped from V and 3 bases from J, the junction kept 7 bases outside the gene matches. The CDR3 has 15 amino acids. The germline gives CDR1 SGHKS, CDR2 YYEKEE (reference sequence). The DNA of the CDR3 is TGTGCCAGCAGCCCGGGACAGGGGCTAGTCTACGAGCAGTACTTC. The encoded protein is CASSPGQGLVYEQYF.

The chain uses TRBV7-3 and TRBJ2-3, with 8 bases that match TRBD2. Looked up from germline, CDR1 is SGHTA and CDR2 is FQGTGA. This CDR3 region has 15 residues. Unmatched junction bases numbered 8, after V lost 5 bases and J lost 4 bases. The CDR3 protein is CASSPGGLAADTQYF. In nucleotides, the CDR3 is TGTGCCAGCAGCCCGGGCGGACTAGCCGCAGATACGCAGTATTTT.

V usage is TRBV6-6 and J usage is TRBJ1-4; a weak D match, TRBD1 (5 bases). The CDR3 extends over 13 amino acids. Trimming left V 6 bases short and J 3 bases short, with 8 bases between. CDR1 is MNHNY, CDR2 SVGAGI, per germline (reference sequence). CDR3 sequence reads: CASSQTANEKLFF. CDR3 nucleotide sequence: TGTGCCAGCAGCCAGACAGCTAATGAAAAACTGTTTTTT.

This clone has only one observation. The chain links TRBV19 to TRBJ2-2; 14 bases match TRBD2. Germline values: CDR1 LNHDA, CDR2 SQIVND (reference sequence). This CDR3 contains 17 residues. The junction had 4 bases not matched to a gene; V was cut back by 2 bases and J by 5 bases. CDR3 sequence (DNA): TGTGCCAGTAGTATAAAGGGACTAGCGGGAGTGACCGGGGAGCTGTTTTTT. It codes for CASSIKGLAGVTGELFF.

The chain joins TRBV7-9 to TRBJ2-1, with 7 nucleotides matching TRBD2. The CDR3 sequence is 16 residues long. V lost 4 bases to trimming and J lost 2 bases; unmatched junction nucleotides: 8. Per germline, CDR1 SEHNR and CDR2 FQNEAQ (reference sequence). The CDR3 spells CASSSPFAGAYNEQFF. CDR3 nucleotides: TGTGCCAGCAGCTCCCCCTTTGCGGGAGCCTACAATGAGCAGTTCTTC.

CDR3 protein: CASSKRQTQYF. DNA of the CDR3: TGTGCCAGCAGTAAAAGACAGACGCAGTATTTT. The J gene is TRBJ2-3, the V gene TRBV28; D perhaps matches TRBD1 (5 bases). This CDR3 has 11 amino acids. The germline V and J ends were trimmed by 5 bases and 9 bases, with 9 bases remaining between them. Germline values: CDR1 MDHEN, CDR2 SYDVKM.

The rearrangement uses TRBV6-5 and TRBJ1-1, with 9 bases lining up with TRBD1. Germline V CDR1 and CDR2: MNHEY, SVGAGI. The CDR3 is made up of 14 amino acids. The V segment lost 5 bases and the J segment 6 bases; nucleotides outside the gene matches: 7. The CDR3 nucleotides read TGTGCCAGCAGTCTGCCGGGACAGGGTTCTGAAGCTTTCTTT. Translating it yields CASSLPGQGSEAFF.

V usage is TRBV9 and J usage is TRBJ2-7, with 9 bases that match TRBD2. The CDR3 has 14 amino acids. Germline loops: CDR1 SGDLS, CDR2 YYNGEE. The V segment lost 2 bases and the J segment 6 bases; nucleotides outside the gene matches: 6. DNA of the CDR3: TGTGCCAGCAGCGTCAGAGCGGGAGGCTCCGAGCAGTACTTC. It specifies CASSVRAGGSEQYF.

The V and J genes are TRBV10-3 and TRBJ1-2; perhaps TRBD1 as D (6 bases). Germline V lookup: CDR1 ENHRY, CDR2 SYGVKD. V was pared by 7 bases and J by 6 bases, with 12 bases between. The CDR3 totals 12 residues. The CDR3 nucleotides are TGTGCCATCAACGGACAGCGGAATGGCTACACCTTC. This codes for CAINGQRNGYTF.

The chain links TRBV19 to TRBJ2-2; the D gene is possibly TRBD1 (6 bases). Trimming stripped 0 bases from V and 6 bases from J, with 11 bases between. From germline, CDR1 is LNHDA and CDR2 SQIVND (reference sequence). This CDR3 is built from 15 residues. CDR3 bases: TGTGCCAGTAGTATAGAGGGGGCGCCCGCCGGGGAGCTGTTTTTT. It is translated as CASSIEGAPAGELFF.

The chain links TRBV6-5 to TRBJ2-2; TRBD2 matches at 7 bases. V lost 2 bases and J lost 5; bases outside the gene matches: 8. The CDR3 is made up of 16 amino acids. Per the germline V gene, CDR1 is MNHEY and CDR2 is SVGAGI. The chain's CDR3 is CASSYEGGPFTGELFF. CDR3 bases: TGTGCCAGCAGTTACGAGGGAGGGCCTTTTACCGGGGAGCTGTTTTTT.

The chain is built from TRBV30 and TRBJ2-7; 10 nucleotides agree with TRBD2. The trim removed 3 bases at V and 7 bases at J, leaving 3 bases unmatched. Germline V gene lookup returns CDR1 GTSNPN and CDR2 SVGIG (reference sequence). The length of the CDR3 is 12 residues. For the CDR3, the DNA is TGTGCCTGGAGCGGACTAGCGGCAGAGCAGTACTTC. This encodes CAWSGLAAEQYF. Variable domain in full (rest from reference TRBV30 and TRBJ2-7): SQTIHQWPATLVQPVGSPLSLECTVEGTSNPNLYWYRQAAGRGLQLLFYSVGIGQISSEVPQNLSASRPQDRQFILSSKKLLLSDSGFYLCAWSGLAAEQYFGPGTRLTVT.